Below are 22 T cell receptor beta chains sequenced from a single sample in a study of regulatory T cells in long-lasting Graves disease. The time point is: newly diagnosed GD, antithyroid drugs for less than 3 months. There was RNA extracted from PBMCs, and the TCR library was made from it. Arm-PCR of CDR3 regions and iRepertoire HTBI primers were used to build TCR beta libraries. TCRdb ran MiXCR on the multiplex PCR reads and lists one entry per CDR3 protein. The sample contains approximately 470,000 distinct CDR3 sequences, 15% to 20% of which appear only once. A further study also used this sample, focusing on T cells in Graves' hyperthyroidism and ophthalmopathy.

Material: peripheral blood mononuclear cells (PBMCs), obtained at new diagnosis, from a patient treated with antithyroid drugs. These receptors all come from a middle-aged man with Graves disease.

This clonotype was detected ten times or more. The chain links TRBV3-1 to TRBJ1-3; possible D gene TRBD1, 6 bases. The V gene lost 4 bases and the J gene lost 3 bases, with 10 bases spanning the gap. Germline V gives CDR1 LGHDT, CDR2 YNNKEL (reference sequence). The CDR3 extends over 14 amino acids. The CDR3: CASSLQGYGNTIYF. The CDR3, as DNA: TGTGCCAGCAGCCTTCAGGGGTATGGAAACACCATATATTTT.

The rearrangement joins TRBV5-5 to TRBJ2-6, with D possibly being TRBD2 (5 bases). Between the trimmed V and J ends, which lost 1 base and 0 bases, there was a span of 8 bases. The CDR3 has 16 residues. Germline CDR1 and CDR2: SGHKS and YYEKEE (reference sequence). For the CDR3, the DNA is TGTGCCAGCAGCTTGCTAGGGAGCTCTGGGGCCAACGTCCTGACTTTC. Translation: CASSLLGSSGANVLTF.

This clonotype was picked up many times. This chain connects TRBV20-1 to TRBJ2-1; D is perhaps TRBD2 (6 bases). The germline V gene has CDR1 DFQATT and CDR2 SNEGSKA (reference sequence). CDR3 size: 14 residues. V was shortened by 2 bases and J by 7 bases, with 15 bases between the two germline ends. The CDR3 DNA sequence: TGCAGTGCTAGAAAGGAGGGTTTAAGAAATGAGCAGTTCTTC. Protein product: CSARKEGLRNEQFF.

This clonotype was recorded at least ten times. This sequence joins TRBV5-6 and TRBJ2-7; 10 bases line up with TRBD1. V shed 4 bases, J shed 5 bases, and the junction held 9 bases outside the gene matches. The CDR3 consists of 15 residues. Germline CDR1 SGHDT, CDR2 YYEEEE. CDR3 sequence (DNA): TGTGCCAGCAGCGTAGGTGACAGGGGGCGCCACGAGCAGTACTTC. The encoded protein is CASSVGDRGRHEQYF.

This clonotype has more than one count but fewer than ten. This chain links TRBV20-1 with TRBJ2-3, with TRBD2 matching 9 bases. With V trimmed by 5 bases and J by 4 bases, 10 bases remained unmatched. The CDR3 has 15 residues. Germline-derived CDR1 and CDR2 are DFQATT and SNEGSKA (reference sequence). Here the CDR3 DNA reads TGCAGTGCTCCACGGTTAGCGGGAGCTGCAGATACGCAGTATTTT. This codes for CSAPRLAGAADTQYF.

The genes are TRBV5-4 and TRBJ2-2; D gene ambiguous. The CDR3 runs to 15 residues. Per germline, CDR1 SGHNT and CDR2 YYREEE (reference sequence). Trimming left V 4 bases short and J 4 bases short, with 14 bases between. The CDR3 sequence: CASSKLTESTGELFF. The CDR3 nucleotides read TGTGCCAGCAGCAAACTAACGGAGAGCACCGGGGAGCTGTTTTTT.

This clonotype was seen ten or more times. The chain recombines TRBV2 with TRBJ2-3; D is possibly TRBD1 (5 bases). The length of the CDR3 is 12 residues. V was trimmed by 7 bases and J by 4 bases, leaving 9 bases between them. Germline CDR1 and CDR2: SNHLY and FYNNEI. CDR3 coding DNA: TGTGCCAGCAAGGCAGGGTCAGATACGCAGTATTTT. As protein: CASKAGSDTQYF.

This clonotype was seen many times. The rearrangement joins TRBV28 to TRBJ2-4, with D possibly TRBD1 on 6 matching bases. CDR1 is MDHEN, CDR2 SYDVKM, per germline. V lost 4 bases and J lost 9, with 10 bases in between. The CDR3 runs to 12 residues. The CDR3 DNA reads TGTGCCAGCAGTTACAGGGAAAGCATTCAGTACTTC. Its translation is CASSYRESIQYF.

The DNA for the CDR3 is TGTGCCAGTAGTAGGCCTCCGAACACTGAAGCTTTCTTT. Amino acids: CASSRPPNTEAFF. The rearrangement joins TRBV19 to TRBJ1-1; unclear D gene. The germline gives CDR1 LNHDA, CDR2 SQIVND (reference sequence). Trimming stripped 4 bases from V and 1 base from J, with 7 bases between. The CDR3 is 13 amino acids.

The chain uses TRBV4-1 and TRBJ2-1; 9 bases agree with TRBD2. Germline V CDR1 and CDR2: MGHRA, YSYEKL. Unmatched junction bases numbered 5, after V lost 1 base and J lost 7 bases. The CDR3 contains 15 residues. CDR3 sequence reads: CASSQGLAEANEQFF. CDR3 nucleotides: TGCGCCAGCAGCCAAGGACTAGCGGAAGCGAATGAGCAGTTCTTC.

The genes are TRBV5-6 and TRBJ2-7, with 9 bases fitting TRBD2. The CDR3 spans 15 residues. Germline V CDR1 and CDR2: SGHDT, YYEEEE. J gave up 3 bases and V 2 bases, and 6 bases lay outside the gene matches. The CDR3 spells CASSFSGGRGYEQYF. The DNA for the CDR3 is TGTGCCAGCAGCTTCTCAGGCGGGAGGGGCTACGAGCAGTACTTC.

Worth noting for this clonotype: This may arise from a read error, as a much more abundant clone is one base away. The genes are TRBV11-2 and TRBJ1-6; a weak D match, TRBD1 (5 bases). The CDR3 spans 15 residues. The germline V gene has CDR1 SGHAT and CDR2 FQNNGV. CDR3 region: CASTPLGGWMPPLRF. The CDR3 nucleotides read TGTGCCAGCACCCCCCTGGGGGGTTGGATGCCACCCCTCCGCTTT.

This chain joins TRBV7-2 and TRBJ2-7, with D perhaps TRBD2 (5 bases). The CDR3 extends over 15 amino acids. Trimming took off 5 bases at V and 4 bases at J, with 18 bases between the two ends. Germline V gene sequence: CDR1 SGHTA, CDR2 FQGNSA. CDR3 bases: TGTGCCAGCAGCCACGCCCTAAACGGGATGTACGAGCAGTACTTC. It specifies CASSHALNGMYEQYF.

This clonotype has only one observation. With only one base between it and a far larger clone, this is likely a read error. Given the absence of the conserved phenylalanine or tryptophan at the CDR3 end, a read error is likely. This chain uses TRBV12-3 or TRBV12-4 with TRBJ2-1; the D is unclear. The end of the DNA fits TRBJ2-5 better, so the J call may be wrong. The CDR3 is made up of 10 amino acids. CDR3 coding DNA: TGTGCCAGCAGTAAAGAGACCCAGTACTCC. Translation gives CASSKETQYS.

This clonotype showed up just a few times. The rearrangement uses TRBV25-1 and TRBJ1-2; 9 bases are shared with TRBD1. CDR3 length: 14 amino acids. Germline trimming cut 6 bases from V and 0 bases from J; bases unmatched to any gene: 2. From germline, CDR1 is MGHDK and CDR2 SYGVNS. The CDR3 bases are TGTGCCAGCAGGGGGACAGGGACTAACTATGGCTACACCTTC. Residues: CASRGTGTNYGYTF.

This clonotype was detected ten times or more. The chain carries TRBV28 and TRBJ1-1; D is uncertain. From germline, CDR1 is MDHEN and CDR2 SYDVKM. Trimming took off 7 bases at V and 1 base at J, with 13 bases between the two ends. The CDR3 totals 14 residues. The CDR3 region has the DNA TGTGCCAGCACCCGAATCCAGGCGAACACTGAAGCTTTCTTT. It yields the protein CASTRIQANTEAFF.

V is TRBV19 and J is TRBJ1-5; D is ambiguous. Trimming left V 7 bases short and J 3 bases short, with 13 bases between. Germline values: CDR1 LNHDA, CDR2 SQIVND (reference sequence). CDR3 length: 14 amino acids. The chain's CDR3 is CASKYEGFNQPQHF. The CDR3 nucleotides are TGTGCCAGTAAGTATGAGGGCTTCAATCAGCCCCAGCATTTT.

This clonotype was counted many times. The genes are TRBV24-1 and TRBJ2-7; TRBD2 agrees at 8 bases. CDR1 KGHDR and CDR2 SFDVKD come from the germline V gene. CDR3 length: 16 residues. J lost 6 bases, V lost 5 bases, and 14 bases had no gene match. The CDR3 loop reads CATSADGGAAGGEQYF. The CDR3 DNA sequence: TGTGCCACCAGTGCCGACGGGGGGGCGGCCGGGGGCGAGCAGTACTTC.

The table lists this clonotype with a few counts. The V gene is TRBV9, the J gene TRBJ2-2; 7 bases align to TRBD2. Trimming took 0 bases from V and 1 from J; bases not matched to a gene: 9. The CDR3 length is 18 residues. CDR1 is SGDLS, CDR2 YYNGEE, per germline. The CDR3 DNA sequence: TGTGCCAGCAGCGTAGTAGCTGTCGGCGGGAGGAACACCGGGGAGCTGTTTTTT. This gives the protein CASSVVAVGGRNTGELFF. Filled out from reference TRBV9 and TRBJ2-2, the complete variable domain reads DSGVTQTPKHLITATGQRVTLRCSPRSGDLSVYWYQQSLDQGLQFLIQYYNGEERAKGNILERFSAQQFPDLHSELNLSSLELGDSALYFCASSVVAVGGRNTGELFFGEGSRLTVL.

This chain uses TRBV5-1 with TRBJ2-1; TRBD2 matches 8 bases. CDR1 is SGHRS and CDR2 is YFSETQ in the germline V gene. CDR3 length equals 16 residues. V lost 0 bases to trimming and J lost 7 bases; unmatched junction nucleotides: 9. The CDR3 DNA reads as TGCGCCAGCAGCTTGGGCGGGAGGCCCCCACTGAATGAGCAGTTCTTC. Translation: CASSLGGRPPLNEQFF.

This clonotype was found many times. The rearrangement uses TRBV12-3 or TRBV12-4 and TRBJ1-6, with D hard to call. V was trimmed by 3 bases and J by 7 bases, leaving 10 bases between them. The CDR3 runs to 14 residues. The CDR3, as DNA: TGTGCCAGCAGTTTGAGGATCAAAAATTCACCCCTCCACTTT. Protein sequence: CASSLRIKNSPLHF.

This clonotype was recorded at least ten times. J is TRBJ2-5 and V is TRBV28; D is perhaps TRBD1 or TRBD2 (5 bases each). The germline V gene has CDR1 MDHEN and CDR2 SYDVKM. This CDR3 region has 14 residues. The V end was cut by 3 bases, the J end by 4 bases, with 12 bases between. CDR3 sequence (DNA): TGTGCCAGCAGTTTTATCCAGGGACGAGAGACCCAGTACTTC. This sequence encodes CASSFIQGRETQYF.